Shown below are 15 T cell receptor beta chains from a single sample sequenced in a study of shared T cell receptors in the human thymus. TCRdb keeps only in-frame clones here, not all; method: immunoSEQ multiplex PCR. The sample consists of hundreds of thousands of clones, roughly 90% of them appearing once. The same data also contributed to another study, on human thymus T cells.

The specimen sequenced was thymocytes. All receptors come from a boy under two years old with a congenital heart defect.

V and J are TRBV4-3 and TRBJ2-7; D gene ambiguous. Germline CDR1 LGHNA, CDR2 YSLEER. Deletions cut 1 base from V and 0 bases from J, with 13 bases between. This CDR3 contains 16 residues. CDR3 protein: CASSQVPADNSYEQYF. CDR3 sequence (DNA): TGCGCCAGCAGCCAAGTACCCGCCGACAACTCCTACGAGCAGTACTTC.

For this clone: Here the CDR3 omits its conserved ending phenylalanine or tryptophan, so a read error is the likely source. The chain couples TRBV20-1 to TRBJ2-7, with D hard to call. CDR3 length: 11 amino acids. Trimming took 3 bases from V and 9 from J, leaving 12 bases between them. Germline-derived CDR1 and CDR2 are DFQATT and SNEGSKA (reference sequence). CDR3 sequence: CSASGWPGQYL. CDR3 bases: TGCAGTGCTAGTGGTTGGCCTGGGCAGTACCTC.

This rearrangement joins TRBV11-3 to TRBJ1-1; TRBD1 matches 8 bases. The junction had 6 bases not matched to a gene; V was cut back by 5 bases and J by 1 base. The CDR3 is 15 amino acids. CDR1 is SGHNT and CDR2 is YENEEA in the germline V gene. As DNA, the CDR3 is TGTGCCAGCAGCCAAACCGGGACAGGGAACACTGAAGCTTTCTTT. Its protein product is CASSQTGTGNTEAFF.

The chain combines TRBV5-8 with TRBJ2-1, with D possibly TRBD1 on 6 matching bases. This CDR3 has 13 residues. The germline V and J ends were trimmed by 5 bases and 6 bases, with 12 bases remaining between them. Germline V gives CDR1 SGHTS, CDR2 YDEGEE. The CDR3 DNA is TGTGCCAGCAGTCCTCGGACAGTCAATGAGCAGTTCTTC. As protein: CASSPRTVNEQFF.

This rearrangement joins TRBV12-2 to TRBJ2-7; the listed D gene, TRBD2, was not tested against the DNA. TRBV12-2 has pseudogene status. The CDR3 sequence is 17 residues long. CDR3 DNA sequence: TGTGCAAGTCGCGCAACCGGACTAGCGGGAGTATCCTACGAGCAGTACTTC. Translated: CASRATGLAGVSYEQYF.

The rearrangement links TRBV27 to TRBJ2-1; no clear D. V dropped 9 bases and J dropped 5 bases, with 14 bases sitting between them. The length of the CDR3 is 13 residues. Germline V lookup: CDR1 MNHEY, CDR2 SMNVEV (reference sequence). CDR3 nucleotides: TGTGCCAGTTACTCTCGACTGAACAATGAGCAGTTCTTC. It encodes CASYSRLNNEQFF.

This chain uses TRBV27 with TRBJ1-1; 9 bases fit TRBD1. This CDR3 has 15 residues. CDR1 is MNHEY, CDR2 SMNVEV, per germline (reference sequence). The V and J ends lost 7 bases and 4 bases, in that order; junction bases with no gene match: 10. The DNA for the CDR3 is TGTGCCAGCAACAAGAATGGACAGGGGATCACTGAAGCTTTCTTT. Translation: CASNKNGQGITEAFF.

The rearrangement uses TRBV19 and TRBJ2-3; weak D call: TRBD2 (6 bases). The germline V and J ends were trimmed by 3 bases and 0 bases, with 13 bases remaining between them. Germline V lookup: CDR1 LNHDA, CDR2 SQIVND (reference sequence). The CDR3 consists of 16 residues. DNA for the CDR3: TGTGCCAGTAGTATTCGGGGGTCCCCGAGCACAGATACGCAGTATTTT. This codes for CASSIRGSPSTDTQYF. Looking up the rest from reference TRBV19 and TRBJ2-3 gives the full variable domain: DGGITQSPKYLFRKEGQNVTLSCEQNLNHDAMYWYRQDPGQGLRLIYYSQIVNDFQKGDIAEGYSVSREKKESFPLTVTSAQKNPTAFYLCASSIRGSPSTDTQYFGPGTRLTVL.

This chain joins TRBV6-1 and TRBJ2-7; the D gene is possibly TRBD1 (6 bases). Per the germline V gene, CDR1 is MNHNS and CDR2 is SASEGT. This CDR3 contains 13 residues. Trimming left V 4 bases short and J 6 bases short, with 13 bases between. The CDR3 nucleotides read TGTGCCAGCAGTGGACAGGTGGGCCGCGAGCAGTACTTC. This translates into CASSGQVGREQYF.

CDR3 DNA: TGTGCCAGCAGCTTCCCCTCCCACTTACAGGGGAACGAGCAGTACTTC. Translating gives CASSFPSHLQGNEQYF. V and J are TRBV7-9 and TRBJ2-7; 7 nucleotides agree with TRBD1. The germline V gene has CDR1 SEHNR and CDR2 FQNEAQ (reference sequence). Germline trimming cut 3 bases from V and 5 bases from J; bases unmatched to any gene: 13. The CDR3 covers 16 residues.

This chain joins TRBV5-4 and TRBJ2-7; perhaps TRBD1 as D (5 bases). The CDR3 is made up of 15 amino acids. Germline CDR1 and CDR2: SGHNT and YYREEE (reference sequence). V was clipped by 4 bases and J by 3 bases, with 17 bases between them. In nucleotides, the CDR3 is TGTGCCAGCAGCCCGAGTCTGGGGCGGCGCTACGAGCAGTACTTC. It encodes CASSPSLGRRYEQYF.

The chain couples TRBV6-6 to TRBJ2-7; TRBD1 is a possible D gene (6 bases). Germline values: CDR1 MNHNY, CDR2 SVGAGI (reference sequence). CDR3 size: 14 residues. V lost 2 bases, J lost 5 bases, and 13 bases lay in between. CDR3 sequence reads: CASSYGAGDDEQYF. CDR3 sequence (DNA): TGTGCCAGCAGTTACGGGGCAGGGGACGACGAGCAGTACTTC.

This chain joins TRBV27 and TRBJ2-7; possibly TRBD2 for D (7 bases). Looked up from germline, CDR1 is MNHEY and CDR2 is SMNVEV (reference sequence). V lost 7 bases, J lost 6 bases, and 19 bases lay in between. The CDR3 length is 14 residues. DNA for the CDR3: TGTGCCAGCACCTCACCGGGGGGCTGGGGCGAGCAGTACTTC. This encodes CASTSPGGWGEQYF.

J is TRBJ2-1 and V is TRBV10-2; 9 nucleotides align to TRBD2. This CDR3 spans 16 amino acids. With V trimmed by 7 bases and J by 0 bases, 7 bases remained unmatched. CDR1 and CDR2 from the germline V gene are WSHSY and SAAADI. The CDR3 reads CASISLAGFSYNEQFF. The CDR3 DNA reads TGCGCCAGCATTTCGCTAGCGGGGTTCTCCTACAATGAGCAGTTCTTC.

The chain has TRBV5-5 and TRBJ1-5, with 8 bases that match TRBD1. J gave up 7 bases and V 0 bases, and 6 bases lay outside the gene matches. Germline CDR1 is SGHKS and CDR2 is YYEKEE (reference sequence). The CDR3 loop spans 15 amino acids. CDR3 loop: CASSLGKQGGQPQHF. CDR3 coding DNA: TGTGCCAGCAGCTTGGGTAAACAGGGGGGCCAGCCCCAGCATTTT. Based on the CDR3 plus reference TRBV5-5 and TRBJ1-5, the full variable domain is DAGVTQSPTHLIKTRGQQVTLRCSPISGHKSVSWYQQVLGQGPQFIFQYYEKEERGRGNFPDRFSARQFPNYSSELNVNALLLGDSALYLCASSLGKQGGQPQHFGDGTRLSIL.